The clone carrying this TCR beta chain was observed once. Its target is unknown. The germline V gene encodes CDR1 SEHNR and CDR2 FQNEAQ (reference sequence). Trimming took 3 bases from V and 2 from J, leaving 10 bases between them. The CDR3 covers 14 residues. Libraries were prepared by immunoSEQ multiplex PCR; TCRdb keeps only in-frame clonotypes and omits some of them. This sample has 5,000 to 7,000 clones, with about 70% found just once. This record belongs to a study of CD8 T cell repertoires and HIV-1 epitope variants. The genes are TRBV7-9 and TRBJ2-5; perhaps TRBD2 as D (6 bases). The TCR originated in a male donor with HIV. Specimen: cultured CD8+ T cells derived from PBMCs. CDR3 nucleotides: TGTGCCAGCAGCTTTGACGGGGGTCAAGAGACCCAGTACTTC. It is translated as CASSFDGGQETQYF.